One and the same sample provided the 25 T cell receptor beta chains below, sequenced in a study of human thymus T cells. Thymus specimens were resections from corrective heart surgery. Libraries were prepared by immunoSEQ multiplex PCR; TCRdb keeps only in-frame clonotypes and omits some of them. The sample lists tens of thousands of clones; 90% to 95% were seen once. Source material: thymus tissue. All receptors come from a girl under three years old with a congenital heart defect but otherwise immunologically healthy.

The chain employs TRBV2 and TRBJ2-4; TRBD2 aligns across 13 bases. This CDR3 has 18 residues. Germline CDR1 is SNHLY and CDR2 is FYNNEI. The J segment lost 0 bases and the V segment lost 7 bases, leaving 9 bases of the junction unmatched. CDR3 sequence reads: CASNGLAGVVLAKNIQYF. The CDR3 coding sequence is TGTGCCAGCAACGGACTAGCGGGAGTGGTCTTAGCCAAAAACATTCAGTACTTC.

The chain uses TRBV6-1 and TRBJ1-4; D is possibly TRBD1 (5 bases). CDR1 and CDR2 from the germline V gene are MNHNS and SASEGT. This CDR3 is built from 18 residues. Trimming removed 1 base at V and 0 bases at J, with 15 bases between. CDR3 in amino acids: CASSEGTFERATNEKLFF. CDR3 nucleotides: TGTGCCAGCAGTGAAGGGACATTCGAAAGGGCAACTAATGAAAAACTGTTTTTT.

This chain joins TRBV27 and TRBJ2-1, with no clear D. This CDR3 comprises 15 residues. Trimming cost V 3 bases and J 4 bases, with 13 bases left between them. Germline V gives CDR1 MNHEY, CDR2 SMNVEV (reference sequence). The CDR3 sequence is CASSLTPWAYNEQFF. CDR3 coding DNA: TGTGCCAGCAGTTTGACTCCCTGGGCGTACAATGAGCAGTTCTTC.

In nucleotides, the CDR3 is TGTGCCAGCAGCTTAACAGGGACGACCTACGAGCAGTACTTC. Translated: CASSLTGTTYEQYF. The rearrangement joins TRBV7-9 to TRBJ2-7; D perhaps matches TRBD1 (6 bases). Germline V CDR1 and CDR2: SEHNR, FQNEAQ (reference sequence). The V and J ends lost 2 bases and 2 bases respectively, with 10 bases between them. The CDR3 runs to 14 residues.

The gene calls are TRBV13 and TRBJ2-7; 9 positions agree with TRBD2. Germline CDR1 PRHDT, CDR2 FYEKMQ (reference sequence). V shed 0 bases, J shed 0 bases, and the junction held 15 bases outside the gene matches. The CDR3 covers 20 residues. The CDR3 is CASSLGRTGTSTASSYEQYF. In DNA form, the CDR3 reads TGTGCCAGCAGCTTAGGCCGAACCGGGACTAGCACCGCGAGCTCCTACGAGCAGTACTTC.

The rearrangement uses TRBV28 and TRBJ1-2; D might be TRBD1 (5 bases). This CDR3 has 14 amino acids. Trimming took off 5 bases at V and 2 bases at J, with 12 bases between the two ends. Germline-derived CDR1 and CDR2 are MDHEN and SYDVKM. The CDR3 DNA is TGTGCCAGCAGTAGGACAACTCTGAACTATGGCTACACCTTC. Encoded protein: CASSRTTLNYGYTF.

The chain links TRBV10-3 to TRBJ2-7, with a weak D call TRBD2 (5 bases). Germline loops: CDR1 ENHRY, CDR2 SYGVKD. V lost 5 bases and J lost 2, with 13 bases in between. There are 14 residues in the CDR3. The CDR3 here is CAISSRVRPYEQYF. The CDR3 region has the DNA TGTGCCATCAGTTCGAGGGTCAGACCCTACGAGCAGTACTTC.

The chain links TRBV27 to TRBJ1-2; 8 bases fit TRBD1. V lost 4 bases and J lost 3; bases outside the gene matches: 10. This CDR3 is 16 amino acids long. Germline CDR1 is MNHEY and CDR2 is SMNVEV (reference sequence). CDR3 amino acids: CASSSEQGVYDYGYTF. The CDR3 DNA reads TGTGCCAGCAGTTCAGAACAGGGGGTCTATGACTATGGCTACACCTTC.

The gene calls are TRBV15 and TRBJ2-3; D is possibly TRBD1 (7 bases). Germline V gene lookup returns CDR1 LNHNV and CDR2 YYDKDF (reference sequence). V was pared by 5 bases and J by 5 bases, with 14 bases between. The CDR3 spans 14 residues. CDR3: CATSVDRRVDTQYF. CDR3 coding DNA: TGTGCCACCAGCGTGGACAGGAGGGTAGATACGCAGTATTTT.

The chain uses TRBV19 and TRBJ1-5; TRBD1 might be the D (5 bases). CDR1 and CDR2 from the germline V gene are LNHDA and SQIVND (reference sequence). V was cut by 5 bases and J by 7 bases, with 18 bases left in between. This CDR3 contains 15 residues. The CDR3 sequence is CASSPRRTREQPQHF. The CDR3 DNA follows: TGTGCCAGTAGTCCCAGACGGACACGAGAGCAGCCCCAGCATTTT.

V usage is TRBV19 and J usage is TRBJ2-1, with 10 nucleotides matching TRBD2. The CDR3 is 14 residues long. Looked up from germline, CDR1 is LNHDA and CDR2 is SQIVND (reference sequence). Losses at the gene ends were 7 bases for V and 7 bases for J; bases not matched to a gene: 7. CDR3 region: CASNPSGRENEQFF. The CDR3 region has the DNA TGTGCCAGTAACCCTAGCGGGAGAGAGAATGAGCAGTTCTTC. Looking up the rest from reference TRBV19 and TRBJ2-1 gives the full variable domain: DGGITQSPKYLFRKEGQNVTLSCEQNLNHDAMYWYRQDPGQGLRLIYYSQIVNDFQKGDIAEGYSVSREKKESFPLTVTSAQKNPTAFYLCASNPSGRENEQFFGPGTRLTVL.

The chain employs TRBV5-1 and TRBJ2-1, with TRBD1 matching over 9 bases. Trimming cost V 4 bases and J 6 bases; bases outside gene matches: 11. The CDR3 runs to 16 residues. Germline-derived CDR1 and CDR2 are SGHRS and YFSETQ. As DNA, the CDR3 is TGCGCCAGCAGCCCTGGGGACAGGGAGTTGGGCAATGAGCAGTTCTTC. This encodes CASSPGDRELGNEQFF. The variable domain in full, completed from reference TRBV5-1 and TRBJ2-1, reads KAGVTQTPRYLIKTRGQQVTLSCSPISGHRSVSWYQQTPGQGLQFLFEYFSETQRNKGNFPGRFSGRQFSNSRSEMNVSTLELGDSALYLCASSPGDRELGNEQFFGPGTRLTVL.

The chain couples TRBV5-1 to TRBJ2-7, with D maybe TRBD2 (6 bases). The CDR3 contains 15 residues. Germline CDR1 SGHRS, CDR2 YFSETQ. The V gene lost 2 bases and the J gene lost 0 bases, with 12 bases spanning the gap. CDR3 sequence reads: CASSFGGVSSYEQYF. For the CDR3, the DNA is TGCGCCAGCAGCTTTGGCGGGGTTAGCTCCTACGAGCAGTACTTC.

This chain connects TRBV27 to TRBJ2-1; D unresolved. V shed 6 bases and J shed 3 bases, with 21 bases lying between them. Germline V gene lookup returns CDR1 MNHEY and CDR2 SMNVEV (reference sequence). The CDR3 sequence is 17 residues long. In DNA, the CDR3 is TGTGCCAGCAGCCAACACCTACCGCGACCCCTCTACAATGAGCAGTTCTTC. This translates into CASSQHLPRPLYNEQFF.

This chain links TRBV7-9 with TRBJ2-6; D may be TRBD1 or TRBD2 (5 bases each). Germline values: CDR1 SEHNR, CDR2 FQNEAQ (reference sequence). The ends were cut back, 5 bases at V and 0 bases at J, with 20 bases in the middle. The CDR3 runs to 19 residues. The CDR3 bases are TGTGCCAGCAGCGCGCCAGGGCGGGTCAGCCCCTCTGGGGCCAACGTCCTGACTTTC. Translation gives CASSAPGRVSPSGANVLTF.

The chain has TRBV11-2 and TRBJ2-5; no clear D gene. CDR1 is SGHAT and CDR2 is FQNNGV in the germline V gene. The CDR3 is made up of 14 amino acids. The germline V and J ends were trimmed by 4 bases and 5 bases, with 14 bases remaining between them. CDR3 amino acids: CASSSHPLPETQYF. DNA for the CDR3: TGTGCCAGCAGCTCTCATCCCCTACCGGAGACCCAGTACTTC.

J is TRBJ2-7 and V is TRBV25-1, with 7 bases lining up with TRBD1. CDR1 is MGHDK and CDR2 is SYGVNS in the germline V gene. V dropped 6 bases and J dropped 0; count of bases not matched to a gene: 5. The CDR3 is 14 amino acids. The CDR3 DNA reads TGTGCCAGCAGGGAGACAGGGACCTCCTACGAGCAGTACTTC. Amino acids: CASRETGTSYEQYF.

This clone was recorded once. V usage is TRBV7-6 and J usage is TRBJ2-5, with TRBD1 as a possible D gene (6 bases). V lost 0 bases and J 5 bases, leaving 10 bases between the germline ends. The CDR3 is 14 residues long. Germline V CDR1 and CDR2: SGHVS, FNYEAQ. CDR3 sequence: CASSLATGRETQYF. Here the CDR3 DNA reads TGTGCCAGCAGCTTAGCGACAGGCCGCGAGACCCAGTACTTC.

The chain combines TRBV12-5 with TRBJ2-1; D is unclear. The CDR3 extends over 13 amino acids. Trimming pared 5 bases from V and 0 bases from J, leaving 5 bases between. The V gene's germline CDR1 is LGHNT and CDR2 FRNRAP. The CDR3 nucleotides are TGTGCTAGTGGTAACCCCTCCTACAATGAGCAGTTCTTC. The encoded protein is CASGNPSYNEQFF.

The chain employs TRBV6-1 and TRBJ2-1; 10 positions match TRBD2. V was clipped by 2 bases and J by 8 bases; unmatched bases: 12. This CDR3 has 17 amino acids. Germline-derived CDR1 and CDR2 are MNHNS and SASEGT. The CDR3 sequence is CASSETPEREGRDEQFF. The CDR3 nucleotides are TGTGCCAGCAGTGAAACGCCTGAGCGGGAGGGCCGGGATGAGCAGTTCTTC.

The chain couples TRBV7-6 to TRBJ1-1, with D perhaps matching TRBD1 (6 bases). Germline lookup yields CDR1 SGHVS and CDR2 FNYEAQ. Between the trimmed V and J ends, which lost 5 bases and 5 bases, there was a span of 24 bases. The CDR3 runs to 17 residues. The CDR3 bases are TGTGCCAGCAGCCCTCCCACCGGCAGGGGCAGTGGGACTGAAGCTTTCTTT. Amino acid sequence: CASSPPTGRGSGTEAFF.

This chain connects TRBV5-1 to TRBJ2-7; tentative D call: TRBD1 (6 bases). The CDR3 is 14 residues long. Trimming removed 2 bases at V and 3 bases at J, with 12 bases between. Germline V gene sequence: CDR1 SGHRS, CDR2 YFSETQ. The CDR3 coding sequence is TGCGCCAGCAGCTTAGGACAGACGAGCTACGAGCAGTACTTC. This sequence encodes CASSLGQTSYEQYF.

V is TRBV6-1 and J is TRBJ1-5, with D maybe TRBD1 (6 bases). Germline V gene lookup returns CDR1 MNHNS and CDR2 SASEGT. The CDR3 has 12 amino acids. The CDR3 sequence: CAGGQTNQPQHF. The CDR3 DNA reads TGTGCAGGGGGGCAGACTAATCAGCCCCAGCATTTT.

This chain connects TRBV5-1 to TRBJ2-7; 9 bases align to TRBD1. The germline CDR1 and CDR2 sequences are SGHRS and YFSETQ. Trimming at V came to 4 bases and at J to 3 bases, leaving 11 bases not matched to a gene. The CDR3 has 16 amino acids. CDR3 sequence reads: CASSPRGQGTHYEQYF. The CDR3, as DNA: TGCGCCAGCAGCCCACGGGGACAGGGAACGCACTACGAGCAGTACTTC.

The gene calls are TRBV19 and TRBJ2-2; TRBD2 matches at 8 bases. CDR1 is LNHDA, CDR2 SQIVND, per germline (reference sequence). The CDR3 length is 16 residues. Losses at the gene ends were 5 bases for V and 2 bases for J; bases not matched to a gene: 7. The CDR3 sequence: CASSRELAVNTGELFF. The CDR3 coding sequence is TGTGCCAGTAGTCGAGAACTAGCGGTTAACACCGGGGAGCTGTTTTTT.